The present T cell receptor beta chain was sequenced within a study of cytomegalovirus exposure and HLA in healthy donors. Looking at the study overall: One earlier analysis, a look at 180 million or so T cells, found some 120 million unique TCR beta sequences. Of approximately 400 genotyped donors, about 80% clustered with self-reported Caucasian donors.

The germline V gene encodes CDR1 SGDLS and CDR2 YYNGEE. V dropped 4 bases and J dropped 3 bases, with 8 bases sitting between them. The CDR3 has 13 residues. Findings of the study overall: Of the V segments, some could not be distinguished, including TRBV6-2 and TRBV6-3, and were excluded. According to a later analysis, most TCR beta chains associated with CMV appeared HLA-restricted.

A multiplex PCR was run with 60 Vbeta primers and 13 Jbeta primers. Assay: immunoSEQ multiplex PCR; the TCRdb copy retains only in-frame clones and omits some. This sample has some 40,000 clones; roughly 74% occur once, and the top ten carry about 5.7%. On this clone itself: Antigen unknown.

The receptor was derived from a man aged 30-40 years in good health and CMV-seronegative. The sample taken for sequencing was PBMCs. The chain recombines TRBV9 with TRBJ2-1, with D maybe TRBD1 (5 bases). The DNA for the CDR3 is TGTGCCAGCAGCTCGACAGACTACAATGAGCAGTTCTTC. Protein product: CASSSTDYNEQFF.